The 9 T cell receptor beta chains below come from one sample, sequenced in a study of CD8 T cells in ankylosing spondylitis. TCRdb recomputed calls from the 5' RACE reads with MiXCR, one row per CDR3 protein. The table records about 130,000 distinct CDR3 sequences, around 7.9% of them present only once. Sequencing used blood, either unsorted or a sorted T cell fraction (not recorded which). The source of these receptors is a female donor with ankylosing spondylitis or in good health (not recorded which).

There are many counts of this clonotype. The genes are TRBV20-1 and TRBJ2-3; D call uncertain. The CDR3 has 13 amino acids. Germline CDR1 is DFQATT and CDR2 is SNEGSKA (reference sequence). V lost 3 bases to trimming and J lost 2 bases, with 9 bases between them. CDR3 sequence (DNA): TGCAGTGCTAGGATTGTAATCACAGATACGCAGTATTTT. It codes for CSARIVITDTQYF.

This clonotype rates as medium-sized. This chain links TRBV12-3 or TRBV12-4 with TRBJ1-1; perhaps TRBD1 as D (6 bases). Trimming shortened V by 6 bases and J by 0 bases, and 14 bases separated the two germline ends. The CDR3 covers 15 residues. In DNA, the CDR3 is TGTGCCAGCAGCAACCCAGGGGCCCTGAACACTGAAGCTTTCTTT. It is translated as CASSNPGALNTEAFF.

Many counts were recorded for this clonotype. This chain links TRBV2 with TRBJ1-1; TRBD1 matches at 7 bases. Germline V gene lookup returns CDR1 SNHLY and CDR2 FYNNEI. Trimming cost V 7 bases and J 5 bases; bases outside gene matches: 10. The CDR3 length is 14 residues. CDR3 DNA sequence: TGTGCCAGCAATGGCGAGGGGGCGAGAACTGAAGCTTTCTTT. This translates into CASNGEGARTEAFF.

This clonotype has a count of ten or more. V is TRBV23-1 and J is TRBJ1-2, with TRBD1 matching 8 bases. TRBV23-1 is sorted into the ORF group, with uncertain function. V lost 4 bases to trimming and J lost 2 bases; unmatched junction nucleotides: 9. The CDR3 sequence is 16 residues long. The CDR3 loop reads CASSRFDRGENYGYTF. The DNA for the CDR3 is TGCGCCAGCAGTCGCTTCGACAGGGGAGAAAACTATGGCTACACCTTC.

This clonotype was recorded many times. The chain couples TRBV5-1 to TRBJ1-3; D gene ambiguous. V was cut by 0 bases and J by 0 bases, with 4 bases left in between. Germline CDR1 is SGHRS and CDR2 is YFSETQ. The CDR3 length is 14 residues. The CDR3 coding sequence is TGCGCCAGCAGCTTGGAACCCTCTGGAAACACCATATATTTT. As protein: CASSLEPSGNTIYF.

This clonotype was seen repeatedly, ten times or more. V gene TRBV6-4 combines with J gene TRBJ2-3; 13 bases agree with TRBD2. This CDR3 spans 16 amino acids. Germline lookup yields CDR1 MRHNA and CDR2 SNTAGT. Germline trimming cut 6 bases from V and 5 bases from J; bases unmatched to any gene: 8. CDR3: CASSARLAGGRDTQYF. CDR3 sequence (DNA): TGTGCCAGCAGCGCCCGACTAGCGGGGGGCAGAGATACGCAGTATTTT.

At least ten counts were recorded for this clonotype. This rearrangement joins TRBV20-1 to TRBJ2-3; possible D gene TRBD2, 6 bases. There are 12 residues in the CDR3. V lost 3 bases, J lost 5 bases, and 9 bases lay in between. CDR1 and CDR2 (germline): DFQATT, SNEGSKA (reference sequence). This CDR3 reads CSARLARDTQYF. CDR3 bases: TGCAGTGCTAGGCTAGCGAGAGATACGCAGTATTTT.

This clonotype was detected ten times or more. J is TRBJ2-3 and V is TRBV28; D possibly corresponds to TRBD1 (6 bases). From germline, CDR1 is MDHEN and CDR2 SYDVKM. The CDR3 contains 16 residues. Trimming pared 5 bases from V and 2 bases from J, leaving 17 bases between. CDR3 DNA: TGTGCCAGCAGTCCGCTCAGGGGTTTCGACACAGATACGCAGTATTTT. Its protein is CASSPLRGFDTDTQYF.

This clonotype was seen many times. This chain connects TRBV5-1 to TRBJ1-5, with D perhaps TRBD1 (5 bases). The CDR3 spans 15 residues. V lost 0 bases and J 0 bases, leaving 7 bases between the germline ends. CDR1 is SGHRS and CDR2 is YFSETQ in the germline V gene. The CDR3 coding sequence is TGCGCCAGCAGCTTGGTAGGGGCTAGCAATCAGCCCCAGCATTTT. Translating gives CASSLVGASNQPQHF. Full variable domain (missing parts from reference TRBV5-1 and TRBJ1-5): KAGVTQTPRYLIKTRGQQVTLSCSPISGHRSVSWYQQTPGQGLQFLFEYFSETQRNKGNFPGRFSGRQFSNSRSEMNVSTLELGDSALYLCASSLVGASNQPQHFGDGTRLSIL.